The present TCR beta chain was sequenced within a study of control samples from healthy donors and cancer patients. The trim removed 3 bases at V and 7 bases at J, leaving 8 bases unmatched. The CDR3 spans 14 residues. The germline CDR1 and CDR2 sequences are MGHRA and YSYEKL. Profiling relied on immunoSEQ multiplex PCR, and the TCRdb table lists in-frame clones only, not all of them. The table records under 130,000 clones, 83% of them present only once. The sample consisted of blood. The sequence was collected from a woman aged 45-65 years in good health. V and J are TRBV4-1 and TRBJ1-1; 7 bases agree with TRBD1. Written as DNA, the CDR3 is TGCGCCAGCAGCCACCCCTCGACAGGGAGTGAAGCTTTCTTT. Translating gives CASSHPSTGSEAFF.